These T cell receptor beta chains were read from a single sample in a study of blood T cell repertoires in COVID-19. The data were produced by immunoSEQ multiplex PCR, yet TCRdb's version contains in-frame clones alone and is incomplete. The sample records 37,000 or so clones, around 78% being singletons. The sequenced material came from peripheral blood. All receptors come from a man aged 55 to 70 with acute or convalescent COVID-19. CDR3s include the opening cysteine and the closing phenylalanine or tryptophan. Fields, in order: clone size, D gene, V gene, J gene, CDR3 protein, CDR3 DNA. D genes are given only for firm matches. Some rows mark clone size as missing; the rest say once, few, many or name a class of expanded clone.

-	-	TRBV7-2	TRBJ2-2	CASTPRSGFGELFF	TGTGCCAGCACGCCTCGCTCAGGTTTCGGGGAGCTGTTTTTT
-	-	TRBV7-2	TRBJ2-1	CASSFNRDNEQFF	TGTGCCAGCAGCTTCAACAGGGACAATGAGCAGTTCTTC
once	TRBD2	TRBV2	TRBJ2-1	CASRLASGRGYNEQFF	TGTGCCAGCAGGTTAGCTAGCGGGAGGGGGTACAATGAGCAGTTCTTC
-	-	TRBV21-1	TRBJ2-7	CASSNHGKPRSGRISYEQYF	TGTGCCAGCAGCAATCATGGGAAGCCCAGAAGCGGGAGGATCTCCTACGAGCAGTACTTC
-	-	TRBV3-1/TRBV3-2	TRBJ1-2	CASSQTGTINYGYTF	TGTGCCAGCAGCCAAACCGGGACAATTAACTATGGCTACACCTTC
-	TRBD1	TRBV5-1	TRBJ2-3	CASSWGPGQGADTQYF	TGCGCCAGCAGCTGGGGACCGGGACAGGGGGCAGATACGCAGTATTTT
-	-	TRBV5-1	TRBJ2-7	CASSDTRGYEQYF	TGCGCCAGCAGCGATACTAGGGGGTACGAGCAGTACTTC
-	-	TRBV24-1	TRBJ1-2	CATQGRGGYTF	TGTGCCACCCAGGGGCGCGGGGGCTACACCTTC
medium-sized	-	TRBV28	TRBJ1-2	CASSLGGTGYGYTF	TGTGCCAGCAGTTTGGGGGGGACCGGCTATGGCTACACCTTC
-	TRBD2	TRBV10-3	TRBJ2-1	CAITAGLAGVNEQFF	TGTGCCATCACTGCGGGACTAGCGGGAGTGAATGAGCAGTTCTTC
-	-	TRBV2	TRBJ2-7	CASSESPYEQYF	TGTGCCAGCAGTGAAAGCCCCTACGAGCAGTACTTC
-	TRBD2	TRBV3-1/TRBV3-2	TRBJ2-1	CASSQDHLAGANEQFF	TGTGCCAGCAGCCAAGATCACCTAGCGGGAGCCAATGAGCAGTTCTTC
-	TRBD2	TRBV7-9	TRBJ2-5	CASSQGTSGSVETQYF	TGTGCCAGCAGCCAGGGGACTAGCGGTTCAGTAGAGACCCAGTACTTC
-	TRBD1	TRBV12-3/TRBV12-4	TRBJ2-5	CASSFDRAETQYF	TGTGCCAGCAGTTTTGACAGGGCGGAGACCCAGTACTTC
-	TRBD2	TRBV5-4	TRBJ2-5	CASSLAGGPGETQYF	TGTGCCAGCAGCTTAGCGGGAGGGCCTGGAGAGACCCAGTACTTC
once	-	TRBV7-8	TRBJ2-7	CASSLVDGAYEQYF	TGTGCCAGCAGCTTAGTTGATGGAGCCTACGAGCAGTACTTC
-	TRBD2	TRBV19	TRBJ2-5	CASSTGLADQETQYF	TGTGCCAGTAGTACCGGACTAGCGGATCAAGAGACCCAGTACTTC
many	-	TRBV7-9	TRBJ2-6	CASSSDILSANVLTF	TGTGCCAGCAGCTCAGACATCCTCTCGGCCAACGTCCTGACTTTC
once	TRBD1	TRBV6-6	TRBJ2-1	CAIRGRDRGGNEQFF	TGTGCCATCCGAGGCCGGGACAGGGGCGGCAATGAGCAGTTCTTC
-	-	TRBV28	TRBJ2-1	CASLHGIGSAYNEQFF	TGTGCCAGCCTGCATGGGATTGGTAGCGCCTACAATGAGCAGTTCTTC
-	-	TRBV25-1	TRBJ2-7	CASSDPFFTYEQYF	TGTGCCAGCAGTGACCCCTTTTTTACCTACGAGCAGTACTTC
-	TRBD1	TRBV6-5	TRBJ1-2	CASRIGGADYGYTF	TGTGCCAGCAGGATAGGGGGCGCAGACTATGGCTACACCTTC
-	TRBD2	TRBV3-1/TRBV3-2	TRBJ2-5	CASSFGLASRETQYF	TGTGCCAGCAGCTTTGGACTAGCGTCAAGGGAGACCCAGTACTTC
-	-	TRBV19	TRBJ2-3	CASSRKEGDTQYF	TGTGCCAGTAGTAGGAAGGAGGGAGATACGCAGTATTTT
-	TRBD1	TRBV19	TRBJ1-5	CASSIRGRGQGAAQPQHF	TGTGCCAGTAGTATAAGGGGGAGGGGACAGGGGGCCGCTCAGCCCCAGCATTTT
-	TRBD1	TRBV11-3	TRBJ1-1	CASAKPGQGSTEAFF	TGTGCCAGCGCTAAACCGGGACAGGGTTCCACTGAAGCTTTCTTT
-	-	TRBV9	TRBJ2-7	CASSVASREQYF	TGTGCCAGCAGCGTAGCTAGCCGCGAGCAGTACTTC
-	-	TRBV7-6	TRBJ2-7	CASQGQGGSDEQYF	TGTGCCAGCCAGGGGCAGGGGGGTTCGGACGAGCAGTACTTC
-	TRBD2	TRBV11-3	TRBJ2-3	CASTGFQAGSTDTQYF	TGTGCCAGCACCGGATTTCAAGCGGGGAGCACAGATACGCAGTATTTT
-	-	TRBV24-1	TRBJ2-6	CATGDSGANVLTF	TGTGCCACCGGAGACTCTGGGGCCAACGTCCTGACTTTC
once	TRBD1	TRBV5-4	TRBJ1-5	CASSPGPGQRIQPQHF	TGTGCCAGCAGCCCGGGCCCGGGACAGAGAATTCAGCCCCAGCATTTT
-	-	TRBV3-1/TRBV3-2	TRBJ1-5	CASSQGTREQPQHF	TGTGCCAGCAGCCAAGGAACCAGGGAACAGCCCCAGCATTTT
-	TRBD2	TRBV7-9	TRBJ2-1	CASRGLDYNEQFF	TGTGCCAGCAGGGGACTAGACTACAATGAGCAGTTCTTC
-	-	TRBV7-2	TRBJ1-1	CASSAQTGNTEAFF	TGTGCCAGCAGCGCACAGACAGGGAACACTGAAGCTTTCTTT
-	-	TRBV11-2	TRBJ2-3	CAIPKADTQYF	TGTGCCATCCCCAAAGCGGATACGCAGTATTTT
-	TRBD1	TRBV7-7	TRBJ2-1	CASSLAGQGYNEQFF	TGTGCTAGCAGCTTAGCCGGACAGGGCTACAATGAGCAGTTCTTC
-	-	TRBV2	TRBJ2-7	CASSEESGEFYEQYF	TGTGCCAGCAGTGAGGAGTCCGGGGAGTTCTACGAGCAGTACTTC
-	TRBD1	TRBV10-2	TRBJ2-6	CASMGQGLFGANVLTF	TGCGCCAGCATGGGACAGGGGCTTTTTGGGGCCAACGTCCTGACTTTC
-	TRBD2	TRBV25-1	TRBJ2-3	CASSIERGSSDTQYF	TGTGCCAGCAGTATCGAGCGGGGCTCGTCGGATACGCAGTATTTT
-	TRBD2	TRBV6-5	TRBJ2-1	CASRTLAGFNEQFF	TGTGCCAGCAGAACCCTAGCGGGGTTCAATGAGCAGTTCTTC
few	TRBD1	TRBV9	TRBJ1-1	CASSPGTANTEAFF	TGTGCCAGCAGCCCCGGGACAGCGAACACTGAAGCTTTCTTT
-	-	TRBV5-1	TRBJ1-6	CASSRDFPNSPLHF	TGCGCCAGCAGCAGGGACTTCCCTAATTCACCCCTCCACTTT
-	TRBD2	TRBV3-1/TRBV3-2	TRBJ2-5	CASSQLAGGRETQYF	TGTGCCAGCAGCCAACTAGCGGGAGGGAGGGAGACCCAGTACTTC
-	TRBD1	TRBV6-6	TRBJ2-7	CASSGDSQSLLYEQYF	TGTGCCAGCAGTGGGGACAGCCAAAGTTTACTCTACGAGCAGTACTTC
-	-	TRBV6-2/TRBV6-3	TRBJ1-3	CASSDRRSLSGNTIYF	TGTGCCAGCAGTGACAGGAGATCACTCTCTGGAAACACCATATATTTT
-	-	TRBV3-1/TRBV3-2	TRBJ1-5	CASSQDRGSNQPQHF	TGTGCCAGCAGCCAAGATCGCGGTAGCAATCAGCCCCAGCATTTT
once	-	TRBV7-2	TRBJ2-3	CASSSPDSYAGDTQYF	TGTGCCAGCAGCTCCCCGGACTCCTACGCAGGAGATACGCAGTATTTT
-	-	TRBV19	TRBJ1-4	CASSSGREVTNEKLFF	TGTGCCAGTAGTTCGGGGAGAGAGGTCACTAATGAAAAACTGTTTTTT
-	-	TRBV5-1	TRBJ2-5	CASSAGGQLETQYF	TGCGCCAGCAGCGCGGGGGGACAGCTGGAGACCCAGTACTTC
-	-	TRBV5-1	TRBJ1-2	CASSLVGDYGYTF	TGCGCCAGCAGCTTGGTAGGGGACTATGGCTACACCTTC